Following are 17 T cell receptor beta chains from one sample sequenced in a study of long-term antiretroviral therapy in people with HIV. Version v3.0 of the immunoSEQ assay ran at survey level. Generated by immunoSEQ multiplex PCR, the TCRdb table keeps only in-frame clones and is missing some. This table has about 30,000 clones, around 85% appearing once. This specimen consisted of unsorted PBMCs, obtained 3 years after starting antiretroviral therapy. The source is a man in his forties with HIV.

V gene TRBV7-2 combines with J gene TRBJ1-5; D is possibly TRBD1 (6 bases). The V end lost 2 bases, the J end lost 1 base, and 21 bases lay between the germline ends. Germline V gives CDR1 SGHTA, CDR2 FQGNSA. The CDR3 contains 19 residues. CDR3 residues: CASSLRLGQGSFSNQPQHF. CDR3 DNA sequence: TGTGCCAGCAGCTTACGACTAGGTCAGGGGTCCTTCAGCAATCAGCCCCAGCATTTT.

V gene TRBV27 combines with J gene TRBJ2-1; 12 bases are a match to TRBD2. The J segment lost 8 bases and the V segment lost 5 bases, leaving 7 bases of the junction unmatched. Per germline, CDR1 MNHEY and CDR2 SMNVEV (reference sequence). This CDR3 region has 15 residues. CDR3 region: CASSLTSGGWYEQFF. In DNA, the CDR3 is TGTGCCAGCAGTCTAACTAGCGGGGGGTGGTATGAGCAGTTCTTC.

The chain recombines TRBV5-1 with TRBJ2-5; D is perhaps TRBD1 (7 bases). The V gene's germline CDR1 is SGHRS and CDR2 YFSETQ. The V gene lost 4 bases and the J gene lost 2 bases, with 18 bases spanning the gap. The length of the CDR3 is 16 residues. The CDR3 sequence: CASSDLGRGRQETQYF. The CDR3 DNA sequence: TGCGCCAGCAGCGACCTAGGCAGGGGGAGGCAAGAGACCCAGTACTTC.

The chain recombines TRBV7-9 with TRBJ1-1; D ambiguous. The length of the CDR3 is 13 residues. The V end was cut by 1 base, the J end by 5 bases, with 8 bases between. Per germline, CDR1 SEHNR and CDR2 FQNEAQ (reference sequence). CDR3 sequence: CASSLEVRTEAFF. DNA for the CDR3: TGTGCCAGCAGCTTAGAAGTTCGGACTGAAGCTTTCTTT.

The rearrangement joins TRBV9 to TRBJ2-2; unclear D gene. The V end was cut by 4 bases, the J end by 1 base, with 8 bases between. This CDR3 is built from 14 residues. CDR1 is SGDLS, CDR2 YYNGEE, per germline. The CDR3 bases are TGTGCCAGCAGCCGTTCAGGGAACACCGGGGAGCTGTTTTTT. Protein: CASSRSGNTGELFF.

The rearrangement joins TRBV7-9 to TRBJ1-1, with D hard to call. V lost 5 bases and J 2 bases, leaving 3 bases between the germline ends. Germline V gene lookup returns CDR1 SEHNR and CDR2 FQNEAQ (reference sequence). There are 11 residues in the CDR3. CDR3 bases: TGTGCCAGCAGCATAAACACTGAAGCTTTCTTT. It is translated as CASSINTEAFF.

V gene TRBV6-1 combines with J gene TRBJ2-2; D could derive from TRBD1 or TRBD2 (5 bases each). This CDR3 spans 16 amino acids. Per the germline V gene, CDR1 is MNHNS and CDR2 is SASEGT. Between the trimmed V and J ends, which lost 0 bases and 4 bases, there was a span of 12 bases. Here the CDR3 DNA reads TGTGCCAGCAGTGAAGCGGGGGTGTTCGGCACCGGGGAGCTGTTTTTT. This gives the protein CASSEAGVFGTGELFF.

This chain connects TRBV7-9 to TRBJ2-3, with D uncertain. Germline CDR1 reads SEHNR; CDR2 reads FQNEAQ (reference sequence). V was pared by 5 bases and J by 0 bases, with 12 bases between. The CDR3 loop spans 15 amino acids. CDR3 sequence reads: CASSIEQVSTDTQYF. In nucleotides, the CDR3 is TGTGCCAGCAGCATCGAACAAGTTAGCACAGATACGCAGTATTTT.

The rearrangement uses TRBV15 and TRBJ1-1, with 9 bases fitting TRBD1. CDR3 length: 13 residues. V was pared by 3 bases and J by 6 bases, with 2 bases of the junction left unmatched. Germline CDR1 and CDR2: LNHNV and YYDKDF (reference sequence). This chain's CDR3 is CATSSRTGAEAFF. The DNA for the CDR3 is TGTGCCACCAGCAGCCGGACAGGGGCTGAAGCTTTCTTT. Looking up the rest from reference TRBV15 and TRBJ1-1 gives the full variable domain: DAMVIQNPRYQVTQFGKPVTLSCSQTLNHNVMYWYQQKSSQAPKLLFHYYDKDFNNEADTPDNFQSRRPNTSFCFLDIRSPGLGDTAMYLCATSSRTGAEAFFGQGTRLTVV.

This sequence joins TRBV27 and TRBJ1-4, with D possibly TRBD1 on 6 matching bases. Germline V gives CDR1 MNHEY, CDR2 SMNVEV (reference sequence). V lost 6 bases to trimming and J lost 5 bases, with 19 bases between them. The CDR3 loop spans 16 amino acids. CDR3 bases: TGTGCCAGCAGCTTCACCTACAGGGTTGAGAATGAAAAACTGTTTTTT. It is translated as CASSFTYRVENEKLFF.

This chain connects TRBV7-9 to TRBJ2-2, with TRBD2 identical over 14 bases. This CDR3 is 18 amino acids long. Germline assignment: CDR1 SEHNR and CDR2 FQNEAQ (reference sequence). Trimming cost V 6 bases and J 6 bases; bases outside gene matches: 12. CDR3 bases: TGTGCCAGCAGTTCCACCGGGACTAGCGGGAGTGGGGCCGGGGAGCTGTTTTTT. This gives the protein CASSSTGTSGSGAGELFF.

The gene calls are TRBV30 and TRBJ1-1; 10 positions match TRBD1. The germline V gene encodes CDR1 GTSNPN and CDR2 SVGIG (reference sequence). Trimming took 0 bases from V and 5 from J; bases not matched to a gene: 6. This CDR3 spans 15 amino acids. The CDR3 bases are TGTGCCTGGAGTGTACGCCGGGACAGGGGAACTGAAGCTTTCTTT. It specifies CAWSVRRDRGTEAFF. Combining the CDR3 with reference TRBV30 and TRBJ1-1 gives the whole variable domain SQTIHQWPATLVQPVGSPLSLECTVEGTSNPNLYWYRQAAGRGLQLLFYSVGIGQISSEVPQNLSASRPQDRQFILSSKKLLLSDSGFYLCAWSVRRDRGTEAFFGQGTRLTVV.

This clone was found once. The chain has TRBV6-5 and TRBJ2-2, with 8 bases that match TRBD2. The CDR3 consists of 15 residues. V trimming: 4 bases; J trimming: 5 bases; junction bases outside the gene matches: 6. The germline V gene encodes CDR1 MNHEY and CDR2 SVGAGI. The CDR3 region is CASSSGTRHTGELFF. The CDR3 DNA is TGTGCCAGCAGTTCCGGGACTAGGCATACCGGGGAGCTGTTTTTT.

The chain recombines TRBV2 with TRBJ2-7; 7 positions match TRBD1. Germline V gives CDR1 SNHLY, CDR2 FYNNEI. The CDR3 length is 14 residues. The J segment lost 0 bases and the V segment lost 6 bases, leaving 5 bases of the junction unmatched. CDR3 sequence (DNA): TGTGCCAGCAGAGAGACAGGGTCCTCCTACGAGCAGTACTTC. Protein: CASRETGSSYEQYF. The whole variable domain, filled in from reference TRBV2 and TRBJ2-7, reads EPEVTQTPSHQVTQMGQEVILRCVPISNHLYFYWYRQILGQKVEFLVSFYNNEISEKSEIFDDQFSVERPDGSNFTLKIRSTKLEDSAMYFCASRETGSSYEQYFGPGTRLTVT.

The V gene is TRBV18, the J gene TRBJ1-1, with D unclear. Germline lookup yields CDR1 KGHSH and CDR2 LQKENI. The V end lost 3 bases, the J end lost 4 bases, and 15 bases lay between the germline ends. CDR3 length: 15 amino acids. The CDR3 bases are TGTGCCAGCTCACCCCTAGCCGGGGTGGGCACTGAAGCTTTCTTT. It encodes CASSPLAGVGTEAFF.

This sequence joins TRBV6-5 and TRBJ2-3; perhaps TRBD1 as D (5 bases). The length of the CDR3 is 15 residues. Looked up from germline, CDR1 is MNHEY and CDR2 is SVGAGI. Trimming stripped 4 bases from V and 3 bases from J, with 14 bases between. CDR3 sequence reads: CASSFYSQGTDTQYF. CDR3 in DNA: TGTGCCAGCAGTTTCTACTCCCAGGGTACAGATACGCAGTATTTT.

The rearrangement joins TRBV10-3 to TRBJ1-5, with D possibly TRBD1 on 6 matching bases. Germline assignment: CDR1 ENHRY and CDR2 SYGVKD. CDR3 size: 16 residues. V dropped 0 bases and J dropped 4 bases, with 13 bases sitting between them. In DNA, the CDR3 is TGTGCCATCAGTGAGTCGAACAGGGTTGATAATCAGCCCCAGCATTTT. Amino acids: CAISESNRVDNQPQHF.